Presented here are 11 T cell receptor beta chains from one specimen sequenced in a study of Graves' ophthalmopathy and Graves' hyperthyroidism (dated by TCRdb to 2017 to 2018). Sequencing took place on an Illumina HiSeq 2000. For repertoire sequencing, TCR beta CDR3 regions were amplified from RNA transcripts. A first-round RT-PCR used HTBI primers with the Qiagen OneStep RT-PCR kit, followed by a second-round multiplex PCR, size selection and purification. TCRdb reran the public reads through fastp at Q25 and MiXCR, keeping productive beta chains. Rows are combined by CDR3 protein, so each entry shows the most common genes and DNA. The sample table lists approximately 1.2 million distinct CDR3 sequences, about two fifths of them with a count of one. The leading ten clones occupy approximately 12% of the sample. Sample: peripheral blood or thyroid tissue (not recorded which). Receptor source: an adult man with Graves' hyperthyroidism.

The rearrangement links TRBV6-6 to TRBJ1-6, with 7 bases identical to TRBD1. Unmatched junction bases numbered 21, after V lost 8 bases and J lost 8 bases. The CDR3 length is 18 residues. Germline V gene lookup returns CDR1 MNHNY and CDR2 SVGAGI (reference sequence). The CDR3 bases are TGTGCCAGCTGGGAGGGCAGGGGGAACCTCGGATTACATTCACCCCTCCACTTT. As protein: CASWEGRGNLGLHSPLHF.

This clonotype was detected many times. The chain recombines TRBV4-1 with TRBJ1-5; tentative D call: TRBD1 (6 bases). The CDR3 totals 15 residues. Trimming removed 1 base from V and 6 bases from J, with 13 bases in between. Per the germline V gene, CDR1 is MGHRA and CDR2 is YSYEKL. The CDR3 DNA follows: TGCGCCAGCAGCCAAGTCTGGGGGCTAGGTCAGCCCCAGCATTTT. It codes for CASSQVWGLGQPQHF.

This clonotype was detected only a few times. As DNA, the CDR3 is TGCAGCGCCCGGACAGGGGATGGTCAGCATTTT. This gives the protein CSARTGDGQHF. The rearrangement joins TRBV29-1 to TRBJ1-5, with TRBD1 matching over 9 bases. CDR1 SQVTM and CDR2 ANQGSEA come from the germline V gene. CDR3 length equals 11 residues. J lost 13 bases, V lost 7 bases, and 8 bases had no gene match.

Written as DNA, the CDR3 is TGTGCCAGCAGCTTAACGACTAGCGGGTTTGAGCAGTTCTTC. It specifies CASSLTTSGFEQFF. The V call is TRBV7-3, the J call TRBJ2-7; 10 bases map to TRBD2. Matching the DNA end better, TRBJ2-1 makes the J call doubtful. This CDR3 is built from 14 residues. CDR1 SGHTA and CDR2 FQGTGA come from the germline V gene.

The sample holds a few counts of this clonotype. The gene calls are TRBV10-3 and TRBJ2-5; D is unresolved. There are 13 residues in the CDR3. V lost 4 bases and J lost 4, with 10 bases in between. The germline gives CDR1 ENHRY, CDR2 SYGVKD. This CDR3 is CAISGPTGETQYF. The CDR3 region has the DNA TGTGCCATCAGTGGGCCCACGGGAGAGACCCAGTACTTC.

This clonotype appeared many times. This chain connects TRBV20-1 to TRBJ2-5, with D perhaps matching TRBD1 or TRBD2 (5 bases each). V was clipped by 5 bases and J by 5 bases, with 27 bases between them. This CDR3 contains 17 residues. Germline V gives CDR1 DFQATT, CDR2 SNEGSKA (reference sequence). CDR3 amino acids: CSASRPVPGSEGETQYF. The CDR3 DNA reads TGCAGTGCTTCGCGCCCGGTTCCGGGATCCGAGGGGGAGACCCAGTACTTC.

Turning to this clonotype: This could be a read error, since a much larger clone is one nucleotide away. The CDR3 loop is CASSPPRGVSVEQYF. The CDR3, as DNA: TGTGCCAGCAGCCCTCCCCGGGGAGTCTCTGTCGAGCAGTACTTC. V usage is TRBV7-9 and J usage is TRBJ2-7; D perhaps matches TRBD2 (5 bases). CDR3 size: 15 residues. The V gene's germline CDR1 is SEHNR and CDR2 FQNEAQ (reference sequence). V was trimmed by 5 bases and J by 6 bases, leaving 20 bases between them.

This clonotype was detected ten times or more. The chain couples TRBV15 to TRBJ1-3; TRBD1 is a possible D gene (5 bases). The germline CDR1 and CDR2 sequences are LNHNV and YYDKDF (reference sequence). The CDR3 extends over 14 amino acids. Trimming stripped 0 bases from V and 2 bases from J, with 5 bases between. The CDR3 region is CATSRDRAGNTIYF. The CDR3 coding sequence is TGTGCCACCAGCAGAGACAGGGCTGGAAACACCATATATTTT.

The table lists this clonotype with a count of one. The rearrangement links TRBV5-1 to TRBJ2-5, with D unresolved. The CDR3 extends over 13 amino acids. The V end was cut by 5 bases, the J end by 6 bases, with 14 bases between. The germline gives CDR1 SGHRS, CDR2 YFSETQ. The DNA for the CDR3 is TGCGCCAGCAGTTCCAACCTGCAAAAGACCCAGTACTTC. It translates to CASSSNLQKTQYF.

CDR3 amino acids: CASSLWGGGELFF. CDR3 coding DNA: TGTGCCAGCAGTTTGTGGGGCGGCGGGGAGCTGTTTTTT. This rearrangement joins TRBV28 to TRBJ2-2; TRBD1 might be the D (5 bases). Trimming shortened V by 3 bases and J by 7 bases, and 9 bases separated the two germline ends. The length of the CDR3 is 13 residues. Per germline, CDR1 MDHEN and CDR2 SYDVKM.

This clonotype was seen many times. The chain joins TRBV12-3 or TRBV12-4 to TRBJ1-2, with D unclear. V was pared by 6 bases and J by 2 bases, with 16 bases between. The CDR3 extends over 15 amino acids. CDR3 nucleotide sequence: TGTGCCAGCAGCCTTGAGGGCTGGGGAAACTATGGCTACACCTTC. Residues: CASSLEGWGNYGYTF.